This passage covers 21 T cell receptor beta chains from one sample sequenced in a study of CXCR3-negative and CXCR3-positive naive CD8 T cells. The study made its TRB cDNA libraries by 5' RACE, adding UMI labels. TCRdb derives one entry per CDR3 protein from the 5' RACE reads, leaving out DNA. Here the sample table reports 100,000 to 150,000 distinct CDR3 sequences. The sample consisted of naive CXCR3- CD8+ T cells from blood. The subset was: CD45RO-CCR7+CD27+CD95- naive CD8+ T cells lacking CXCR3 (TNR3-). The receptors stem from a human donor in good health. Some clones in this sample may be carry-over from other donors' samples.

The rearrangement joins TRBV19 to TRBJ2-1; TCRdb's D call, TRBD2, is unchecked because there is no DNA. The CDR3 covers 12 residues. From germline, CDR1 is LNHDA and CDR2 SQIVND (reference sequence). CDR3 in amino acids: CASKAGANEQFF.

The gene calls are TRBV29-1 and TRBJ2-2; TCRdb gives TRBD2 as the D gene, but with no DNA this cannot be confirmed. This CDR3 comprises 12 residues. Germline CDR1 is SQVTM and CDR2 is ANQGSEA. The CDR3 protein is CSVEDLRSELFF.

The V call is TRBV12-3 or TRBV12-4, the J call TRBJ2-5; TCRdb's D gene call, TRBD1, goes unchecked for lack of DNA. This CDR3 spans 17 amino acids. The CDR3: CASSFAAGTGGEETQYF.

This chain links TRBV15 with TRBJ2-7; TCRdb picks TRBD1, but there is no DNA to check that call. Germline V lookup: CDR1 LNHNV, CDR2 YYDKDF (reference sequence). The CDR3 totals 16 residues. CDR3 residues: CATSRDQGEISYEQYF.

This sequence joins TRBV7-9 and TRBJ2-7; TCRdb lists TRBD2, though no DNA is available to test this call. CDR1 and CDR2 (germline): SEHNR, FQNEAQ (reference sequence). This CDR3 has 14 residues. The chain's CDR3 is CASSTSGGAEEQYF.

CDR3 region: CASSLVQTRGSTDTQYF. The rearrangement joins TRBV5-1 to TRBJ2-3; lacking DNA, the TRBD1 call made by TCRdb goes unchecked. CDR1 is SGHRS, CDR2 YFSETQ, per germline. The CDR3 sequence is 17 residues long. The full variable domain, completed using reference TRBV5-1 and TRBJ2-3, is KAGVTQTPRYLIKTRGQQVTLSCSPISGHRSVSWYQQTPGQGLQFLFEYFSETQRNKGNFPGRFSGRQFSNSRSEMNVSTLELGDSALYLCASSLVQTRGSTDTQYFGPGTRLTVL.

The genes are TRBV29-1 and TRBJ2-7. CDR1 SQVTM and CDR2 ANQGSEA come from the germline V gene. The CDR3 is made up of 13 amino acids. The CDR3: CSVDGPDSYEQYF.

The chain recombines TRBV28 with TRBJ2-7; there is no DNA to check the TCRdb D call of TRBD1. Germline CDR1 is MDHEN and CDR2 is SYDVKM. The CDR3 has 16 residues. The CDR3 loop is CASTDNGARGAYEQYF.

The V gene is TRBV29-1, the J gene TRBJ1-1. CDR3 length equals 12 residues. The germline V gene encodes CDR1 SQVTM and CDR2 ANQGSEA. The CDR3 region is CSVDLMNTEAFF.

The chain links TRBV12-3 or TRBV12-4 to TRBJ2-3; the TRBD2 assignment by TCRdb is unverifiable without DNA. This CDR3 spans 18 amino acids. The CDR3 reads CASSIEGLADPSTDTQYF.

This sequence joins TRBV12-3 or TRBV12-4 and TRBJ2-2; without DNA, the TCRdb call of TRBD1 cannot be checked. The CDR3 has 15 amino acids. The CDR3 spells CASSPRPGFTGELFF.

The V call is TRBV11-1, the J call TRBJ2-5; TCRdb designates TRBD1, a call that cannot be tested without DNA. The CDR3 is made up of 15 amino acids. Per germline, CDR1 SGHAT and CDR2 FQDESV (reference sequence). The CDR3: CASSLDPGSGETQYF. Full variable domain (rest looked up from reference TRBV11-1 and TRBJ2-5): EAEVAQSPRYKITEKSQAVAFWCDPISGHATLYWYRQILGQGPELLVQFQDESVVDDSQLPKDRFSAERLKGVDSTLKIQPAELGDSAMYLCASSLDPGSGETQYFGPGTRLLVL.

The chain employs TRBV29-1 and TRBJ1-1; TCRdb returns TRBD1, unconfirmable since there is no DNA. Germline V gene lookup returns CDR1 SQVTM and CDR2 ANQGSEA. The CDR3 covers 11 residues. This CDR3 is CSVGQGSEAFF.

The chain recombines TRBV28 with TRBJ2-2; TCRdb picks TRBD1, but there is no DNA to check that call. The V gene's germline CDR1 is MDHEN and CDR2 SYDVKM. The CDR3 consists of 16 residues. The CDR3 spells CASSHPDRAGTGELFF.

The V and J genes are TRBV14 and TRBJ2-1. This CDR3 is 15 amino acids long. In germline, CDR1 is SGHDN, CDR2 FVKESK. The chain's CDR3 is CASSQGLGPDNEQFF.

V is TRBV7-3 and J is TRBJ2-2; checking the TCRdb D call of TRBD1 is not possible without DNA. The CDR3 has 17 residues. Germline-derived CDR1 and CDR2 are SGHTA and FQGTGA. The CDR3 sequence: CASSLNPGGPSTGELFF.

V and J are TRBV7-8 and TRBJ2-1; the D gene TCRdb calls, TRBD2, cannot be checked with no DNA. In germline, CDR1 is SGHVS, CDR2 FQNEAQ. This CDR3 comprises 14 residues. CDR3 sequence: CASSLGGIRNEQFF.

The V and J genes are TRBV5-1 and TRBJ2-1; TCRdb names TRBD1, which stays unverified in the absence of DNA. Germline CDR1 is SGHRS and CDR2 is YFSETQ. The CDR3 is 14 residues long. The CDR3 sequence: CASSPPPGVNEQFF.

The chain links TRBV7-9 to TRBJ2-7; TCRdb's D gene call, TRBD2, goes unchecked for lack of DNA. Germline V gene sequence: CDR1 SEHNR, CDR2 FQNEAQ (reference sequence). The CDR3 is 16 residues long. The CDR3 loop reads CASSLGGLAGSYEQYF.

The chain is built from TRBV7-6 and TRBJ2-1; checking the TCRdb D call of TRBD2 is not possible without DNA. The CDR3 has 15 residues. CDR1 is SGHVS and CDR2 is FNYEAQ in the germline V gene. The chain's CDR3 is CASSSLAGGDNEQFF.

The CDR3 loop is CASSETGIAYEQYF. This chain uses TRBV25-1 with TRBJ2-7; the D gene TCRdb calls, TRBD1, cannot be checked with no DNA. The CDR3 has 14 amino acids. Germline CDR1 reads MGHDK; CDR2 reads SYGVNS.